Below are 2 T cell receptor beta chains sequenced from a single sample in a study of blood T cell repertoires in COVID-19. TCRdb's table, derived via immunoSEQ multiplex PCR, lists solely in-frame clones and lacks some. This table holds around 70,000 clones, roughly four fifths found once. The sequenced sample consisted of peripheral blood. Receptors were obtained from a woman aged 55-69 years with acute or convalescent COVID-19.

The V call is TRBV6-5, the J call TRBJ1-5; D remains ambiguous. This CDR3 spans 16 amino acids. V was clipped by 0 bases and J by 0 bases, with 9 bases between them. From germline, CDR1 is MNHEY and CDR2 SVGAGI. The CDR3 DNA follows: TGTGCCAGCAGTTACTCGTTCGGGGATAGCAATCAGCCCCAGCATTTT. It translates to CASSYSFGDSNQPQHF.

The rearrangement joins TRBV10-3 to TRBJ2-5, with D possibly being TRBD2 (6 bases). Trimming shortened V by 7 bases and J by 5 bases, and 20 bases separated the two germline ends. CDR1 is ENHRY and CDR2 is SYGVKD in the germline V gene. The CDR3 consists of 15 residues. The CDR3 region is CAINPGLPESETQYF. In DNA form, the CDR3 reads TGTGCCATCAATCCGGGACTTCCCGAGTCGGAGACCCAGTACTTC.